This note documents a single T cell receptor (beta chain) sequence. This CDR3 has 15 amino acids. Germline CDR1 is SQVTM and CDR2 is ANQGSEA. The V gene end was trimmed by 5 bases and the J gene end by 1 base; junction bases not matched to a gene: 3. The data belong to a study of T cells after yellow fever vaccination. TCRdb reprocessed the 5' RACE reads with MiXCR, giving one entry per CDR3 protein. The sample includes just under 600,000 distinct CDR3 sequences, roughly 14% seen only once; the top ten take over 13%. The specimen was PBMCs, collected on the day of the yellow fever booster vaccination. This chain joins TRBV29-1 and TRBJ2-3, with TRBD2 matching 13 bases. The sequence came from a man aged 25-45 years who received the YFV17D yellow fever vaccine. The chain's CDR3 is CSVPGLAGGTDTQYF. Written as DNA, the CDR3 is TGCAGCGTTCCTGGACTAGCGGGAGGCACAGATACGCAGTATTTT.